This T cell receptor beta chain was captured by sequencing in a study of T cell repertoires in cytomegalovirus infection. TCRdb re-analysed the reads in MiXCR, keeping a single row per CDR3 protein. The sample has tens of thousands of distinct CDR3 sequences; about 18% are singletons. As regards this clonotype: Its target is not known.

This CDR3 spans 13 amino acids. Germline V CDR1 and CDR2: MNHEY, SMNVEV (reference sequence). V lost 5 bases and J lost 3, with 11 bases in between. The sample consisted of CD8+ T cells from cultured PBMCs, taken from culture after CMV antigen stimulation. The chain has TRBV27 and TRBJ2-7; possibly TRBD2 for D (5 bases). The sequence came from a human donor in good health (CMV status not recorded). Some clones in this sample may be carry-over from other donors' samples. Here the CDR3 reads CASSRGSRYEQYF. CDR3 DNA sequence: TGTGCCAGCAGTCGAGGGAGCCGCTACGAGCAGTACTTC.